Reported below is one T cell receptor (beta chain). The ends were cut back, 3 bases at V and 7 bases at J, with 13 bases in the middle. CDR1 and CDR2 (germline): SGHTA, FQGTGA. The CDR3 spans 14 residues. The data are from a study of T cells in Graves' hyperthyroidism and ophthalmopathy. Newly diagnosed hyperthyroidism, duration under 2 months, in patients aged 18 to 65. TCR beta CDR3 regions were amplified from RNA. During a first-round RT-PCR of the TCR CDR3, the HTBI primer set was used. TCRdb analysed the multiplex PCR reads with MiXCR anew, one entry per CDR3 protein. The sample comprises roughly 740,000 distinct CDR3 sequences, 16% of which are singletons, and around 8% rests with the top ten.

The sample was blood. The receptor was isolated from a man aged 18-30 years with Graves' hyperthyroidism. This chain links TRBV7-3 with TRBJ2-1, with D perhaps matching TRBD2 (6 bases). This CDR3 reads CASSFGGGGNEQFF. DNA of the CDR3: TGTGCCAGCAGCTTTGGAGGTGGGGGGAATGAGCAGTTCTTC.